Each of the 15 T cell receptor beta chains below was sequenced from the same sample in a study of T cell changes during pregnancy in multiple sclerosis. Data came from immunoSEQ multiplex PCR; TCRdb stores just in-frame clones and leaves some out. The sample records about 18,000 clones, more than 70% being singletons. Sequencing used CD4+ T cells from peripheral blood mononuclear cells, obtained in the first trimester of pregnancy. The receptors here all came from a female donor in good health, enrolled as a control in a pregnancy study.

This chain connects TRBV10-1 to TRBJ2-5, with 8 bases matching TRBD2. Trimming at V came to 3 bases and at J to 4 bases, leaving 10 bases not matched to a gene. The length of the CDR3 is 16 residues. From germline, CDR1 is WNHNN and CDR2 SYGVQD (reference sequence). CDR3 amino acids: CASSDPAAGGGETQYF. Here the CDR3 DNA reads TGCGCCAGCAGTGACCCAGCGGCCGGGGGGGGAGAGACCCAGTACTTC.

The V gene is TRBV19, the J gene TRBJ2-2; 9 nucleotides line up with TRBD1. CDR3 length equals 20 residues. Germline CDR1 LNHDA, CDR2 SQIVND (reference sequence). V trimming: 3 bases; J trimming: 1 base; junction bases outside the gene matches: 15. The CDR3 region is CASSISIPFPGQGNTGELFF. In DNA, the CDR3 is TGTGCCAGTAGTATCTCAATACCATTCCCGGGACAGGGGAACACCGGGGAGCTGTTTTTT.

The chain couples TRBV7-7 to TRBJ2-1; tentative D call: TRBD2 (5 bases). This CDR3 is 13 amino acids long. Deletions cut 4 bases from V and 9 bases from J, with 13 bases between. The V gene's germline CDR1 is SSHAT and CDR2 FNYEAQ (reference sequence). This CDR3 is CASSSARDAEQFF. For the CDR3, the DNA is TGTGCCAGCAGCTCAGCTCGGGATGCTGAGCAGTTCTTC. The variable domain in full, completed from reference TRBV7-7 and TRBJ2-1, reads GAGVSQSPRYKVTKRGQDVTLRCDPISSHATLYWYQQALGQGPEFLTYFNYEAQPDKSGLPSDRFSAERPEGSISTLTIQRTEQRDSAMYRCASSSARDAEQFFGPGTRLTVL.

The gene calls are TRBV19 and TRBJ1-4; the match to TRBD1 covers 7 bases. The CDR3 spans 14 residues. Germline lookup yields CDR1 LNHDA and CDR2 SQIVND (reference sequence). Trimming took 3 bases from V and 8 from J; bases not matched to a gene: 6. In DNA, the CDR3 is TGTGCCAGTAGTATCGGGCAGGGGGGCGAAAAACTGTTTTTT. Residues: CASSIGQGGEKLFF.

The chain is built from TRBV7-9 and TRBJ2-1; 13 bases are shared with TRBD2. Looked up from germline, CDR1 is SEHNR and CDR2 is FQNEAQ (reference sequence). This CDR3 contains 16 residues. J gave up 6 bases and V 5 bases, and 7 bases lay outside the gene matches. Here the CDR3 reads CASSPHRLAGGNEQFF. The CDR3 DNA follows: TGTGCCAGCAGCCCGCACCGACTAGCGGGAGGCAATGAGCAGTTCTTC.

J is TRBJ2-2 and V is TRBV10-3, with 12 positions matching TRBD1. The CDR3 has 15 residues. The V gene end was trimmed by 5 bases and the J gene end by 7 bases; junction bases not matched to a gene: 5. CDR1 ENHRY and CDR2 SYGVKD come from the germline V gene. CDR3: CAISSGTGGYGELFF. CDR3 in DNA: TGTGCCATCAGTTCCGGGACAGGGGGCTACGGGGAGCTGTTTTTT.

The chain joins TRBV5-1 to TRBJ2-1; 9 bases map to TRBD1. Germline V gene sequence: CDR1 SGHRS, CDR2 YFSETQ. This CDR3 has 14 residues. J gave up 8 bases and V 0 bases, and 3 bases lay outside the gene matches. CDR3 sequence (DNA): TGCGCCAGCAGCTTGGGACAGGGGGGGGATGAGCAGTTCTTC. Its protein product is CASSLGQGGDEQFF.

This chain joins TRBV7-8 and TRBJ2-1; the match to TRBD1 covers 7 bases. The CDR3 is made up of 16 amino acids. CDR1 and CDR2 (germline): SGHVS, FQNEAQ. V trimming: 3 bases; J trimming: 0 bases; junction bases outside the gene matches: 5. CDR3 protein: CASSFTGDSSYNEQFF. The CDR3 bases are TGTGCCAGCAGCTTCACAGGGGATAGCTCCTACAATGAGCAGTTCTTC.

The chain carries TRBV6-5 and TRBJ2-1, with 9 bases that match TRBD2. Germline CDR1 and CDR2: MNHEY and SVGAGI. The CDR3 is 12 amino acids. In DNA, the CDR3 is TGTGTGACGACTAGCGGTTATAATGAGCAGTTCTTC. It specifies CVTTSGYNEQFF.

CDR3 coding DNA: TGTGCCATCAGTGAAAGGGGGGGTATCGGCACAGATACGCAGTATTTT. It is translated as CAISERGGIGTDTQYF. The chain joins TRBV10-3 to TRBJ2-3, with a possible D match to TRBD2 (7 bases). Germline V CDR1 and CDR2: ENHRY, SYGVKD. This CDR3 is built from 16 residues. With 3 bases removed from V and 1 base from J, the gap between germline ends came to 14 bases.

The rearrangement joins TRBV19 to TRBJ2-1; TRBD2 matches at 9 bases. CDR1 is LNHDA, CDR2 SQIVND, per germline (reference sequence). J lost 4 bases, V lost 0 bases, and 4 bases had no gene match. The CDR3 is 16 amino acids. CDR3 sequence reads: CASSIEASGKYNEQFF. The CDR3 nucleotides read TGTGCCAGTAGTATAGAGGCTAGCGGGAAATACAATGAGCAGTTCTTC.

V is TRBV29-1 and J is TRBJ2-7; 13 nucleotides line up with TRBD2. The CDR3 sequence is 16 residues long. Germline-derived CDR1 and CDR2 are SQVTM and ANQGSEA. V dropped 7 bases and J dropped 4; count of bases not matched to a gene: 13. CDR3 region: CSARLAGGPFGYEQYF. For the CDR3, the DNA is TGCAGCGCTAGACTAGCGGGAGGCCCTTTCGGGTACGAGCAGTACTTC.

This sequence joins TRBV30 and TRBJ1-2; 8 nucleotides match TRBD1. There are 14 residues in the CDR3. CDR1 and CDR2 from the germline V gene are GTSNPN and SVGIG (reference sequence). V dropped 0 bases and J dropped 2; count of bases not matched to a gene: 2. This chain's CDR3 is CAWSVTGANYGYTF. CDR3 bases: TGTGCCTGGAGTGTGACAGGGGCAAACTATGGCTACACCTTC.

The chain employs TRBV2 and TRBJ2-7; D is perhaps TRBD2 (6 bases). The CDR3 length is 14 residues. Per the germline V gene, CDR1 is SNHLY and CDR2 is FYNNEI. V was shortened by 8 bases and J by 0 bases, with 14 bases between the two germline ends. In DNA form, the CDR3 reads TGTGCCAGCTTACGGGGGATAAGCTCCTACGAGCAGTACTTC. Translated: CASLRGISSYEQYF.

This clone came up once. The rearrangement joins TRBV7-2 to TRBJ2-3; D perhaps matches TRBD2 (6 bases). Trimming shortened V by 0 bases and J by 0 bases, and 7 bases separated the two germline ends. The CDR3 contains 15 residues. The V gene's germline CDR1 is SGHTA and CDR2 FQGNSA. Here the CDR3 reads CASSLAGTSTDTQYF. The CDR3 DNA follows: TGTGCCAGCAGCTTAGCGGGGACTAGCACAGATACGCAGTATTTT.